One and the same sample provided the 12 T cell receptor beta chains below, sequenced in a study of regulatory T cells in long-lasting Graves disease. The TCR beta library used iRepertoire HTBI primers with Arm-PCR amplification of CDR3. TCRdb ran MiXCR on the multiplex PCR reads and lists one entry per CDR3 protein. The sample gives over 500,000 distinct CDR3 sequences, 15% to 20% of which show up once; around 12% is in the top ten. Documented time point: newly diagnosed GD, antithyroid drugs for less than 3 months. Preparation of the TCR library used RNA extracted from PBMCs. The sample also formed part of further work on T cells in Graves' hyperthyroidism and ophthalmopathy.

The sequences come from peripheral blood mononuclear cells (PBMCs), collected at new diagnosis, from a patient treated with antithyroid drugs. The receptors come from a man aged 18-30 years with Graves disease.

The rearrangement uses TRBV3-1 and TRBJ2-7; possible D gene TRBD2, 6 bases. CDR3 length equals 16 residues. V was clipped by 0 bases and J by 4 bases, with 16 bases between them. Germline V CDR1 and CDR2: LGHDT, YNNKEL (reference sequence). CDR3 residues: CASSQDLNSGVYEQYF. CDR3 nucleotide sequence: TGTGCCAGCAGCCAAGATCTGAATAGCGGCGTATACGAGCAGTACTTC.

This clonotype has ten or more counts. This rearrangement joins TRBV6-2 or TRBV6-3 to TRBJ2-7; D is tentatively TRBD1 or TRBD2 (5 bases each). The CDR3 consists of 13 residues. V lost 5 bases, J lost 3 bases, and 11 bases lay in between. In germline, CDR1 is MNHEY, CDR2 SVGEGT. DNA of the CDR3: TGTGCCAGCAGTCCGGGACCTTACTACGAGCAGTACTTC. Translated, it gives CASSPGPYYEQYF.

This sequence joins TRBV5-1 and TRBJ2-7; 7 bases align to TRBD1. The germline CDR1 and CDR2 sequences are SGHRS and YFSETQ. The CDR3 is 15 residues long. The J segment lost 3 bases and the V segment lost 0 bases, leaving 6 bases of the junction unmatched. The CDR3 sequence: CASSLGGGPYYEQYF. The CDR3 coding sequence is TGCGCCAGCAGCTTGGGAGGGGGCCCCTACTACGAGCAGTACTTC.

The chain links TRBV30 to TRBJ2-7; the D is unclear. Looked up from germline, CDR1 is GTSNPN and CDR2 is SVGIG (reference sequence). V was clipped by 2 bases and J by 3 bases, with 8 bases between them. The CDR3 is 12 amino acids. Here the CDR3 DNA reads TGTGCCTGGAGTCACCCTTACTACGAGCAGTACTTC. It is translated as CAWSHPYYEQYF.

This chain links TRBV25-1 with TRBJ2-7; TRBD2 matches 8 bases. This CDR3 spans 15 amino acids. V shed 9 bases and J 2 bases; nucleotides not matched to a gene: 12. Germline CDR1 MGHDK, CDR2 SYGVNS. The CDR3 spells CASSHRLAPAYEQYF. CDR3 nucleotides: TGTGCCAGTTCCCACCGACTAGCGCCCGCCTACGAGCAGTACTTC.

This clonotype appeared a few times. The V and J genes are TRBV28 and TRBJ1-6; TRBD1 matches at 8 bases. With 5 bases clipped from V and 6 bases from J, the junction kept 12 bases outside the gene matches. Germline V gene sequence: CDR1 MDHEN, CDR2 SYDVKM. The CDR3 contains 17 residues. The CDR3 sequence is CASSPPWTGRINSPLHF. DNA of the CDR3: TGTGCCAGCAGTCCCCCCTGGACAGGGAGGATTAATTCACCCCTCCACTTT.

This clonotype showed up just a few times. A much larger clone sits a single nucleotide away, making a read error possible. Lacking the conserved final phenylalanine or tryptophan, this CDR3 likely reflects a read error. The chain carries TRBV7-3 and TRBJ2-5; D gene ambiguous. CDR3 length: 11 amino acids. With 5 bases removed from V and 5 bases from J, the gap between germline ends came to 6 bases. Germline V gene lookup returns CDR1 SGHTA and CDR2 FQGTGA. The CDR3 nucleotides read TGTGCCAGCAGCGGAGAGGAGACCCAGTACTCC. Protein sequence: CASSGEETQYS.

The rearrangement joins TRBV15 to TRBJ2-2; D possibly corresponds to TRBD2 (5 bases). V lost 0 bases and J 7 bases, leaving 12 bases between the germline ends. This CDR3 is 15 amino acids long. CDR1 LNHNV and CDR2 YYDKDF come from the germline V gene (reference sequence). This CDR3 is CATSRDRGSVGELFF. The CDR3 DNA is TGTGCCACCAGCAGAGATCGAGGGAGTGTCGGGGAGCTGTTTTTT.

The rearrangement uses TRBV20-1 and TRBJ2-1; TRBD1 agrees at 11 bases. The length of the CDR3 is 15 residues. Trimming removed 4 bases from V and 2 bases from J; junction bases left unmatched: 4. Germline values: CDR1 DFQATT, CDR2 SNEGSKA (reference sequence). CDR3 coding DNA: TGCAGTGCTACAGGGGGACAGGGGGCCTACAATGAGCAGTTCTTC. The encoded protein is CSATGGQGAYNEQFF.

The chain combines TRBV6-5 with TRBJ2-1; D is unclear. Germline V gene sequence: CDR1 MNHEY, CDR2 SVGAGI. The germline V and J ends were trimmed by 0 bases and 2 bases, with 14 bases remaining between them. The CDR3 covers 17 residues. The CDR3 DNA reads as TGTGCCAGCAGTTACTCGAGGCTCCACAGCCCCTACAATGAGCAGTTCTTC. Translated: CASSYSRLHSPYNEQFF.

V usage is TRBV6-1 and J usage is TRBJ2-7, with TRBD2 matching over 7 bases. Germline V gene sequence: CDR1 MNHNS, CDR2 SASEGT. V shed 6 bases, J shed 9 bases, and the junction held 23 bases outside the gene matches. The CDR3 is made up of 17 amino acids. The CDR3 here is CASRGGSEGTILRVQYF. CDR3 coding DNA: TGTGCCAGCAGGGGGGGGAGTGAGGGAACTATATTACGGGTGCAGTACTTC.

For this clonotype: At one boundary the junction diverges from the germline segment, which might be a read error. The chain uses TRBV6-5 and TRBJ1-1; D ambiguous. The germline V gene encodes CDR1 MNHEY and CDR2 SVGAGI. The CDR3 runs to 10 residues. DNA of the CDR3: TGTGCCAGCAGGTCCTCGAGGCTAGAGTTT. It encodes CASRSSRLEF.